This T cell receptor (beta chain) was observed in a study of T cell responses to AZD1222 COVID-19 vaccine. Notes on the study in general: Repertoire sampling occurred only after the peak T cell response.

The data were produced by immunoSEQ multiplex PCR, yet TCRdb's version contains in-frame clones alone and is incomplete. The table records roughly 96,000 clones, roughly 90% of them present only once. The CDR3 length is 15 residues. V dropped 0 bases and J dropped 0 bases, with 7 bases sitting between them. Germline assignment: CDR1 SGHRS and CDR2 YFSETQ. Remarks on this clone: Its antigen is not known.

Analysis merged second doses at about 4 or about 12 weeks. This chain links TRBV5-1 with TRBJ2-1, with D possibly matching TRBD2 (5 bases). This receptor was taken from an adult who received the AZD1222 COVID-19 vaccine. The input for sequencing was peripheral blood, taken 28 days after the second AZD1222 dose. CDR3 loop: CASSLERSSYNEQFF. CDR3 nucleotide sequence: TGCGCCAGCAGCTTGGAGCGGAGCTCCTACAATGAGCAGTTCTTC. The complete variable domain, with remaining parts taken from reference TRBV5-1 and TRBJ2-1, reads KAGVTQTPRYLIKTRGQQVTLSCSPISGHRSVSWYQQTPGQGLQFLFEYFSETQRNKGNFPGRFSGRQFSNSRSEMNVSTLELGDSALYLCASSLERSSYNEQFFGPGTRLTVL.